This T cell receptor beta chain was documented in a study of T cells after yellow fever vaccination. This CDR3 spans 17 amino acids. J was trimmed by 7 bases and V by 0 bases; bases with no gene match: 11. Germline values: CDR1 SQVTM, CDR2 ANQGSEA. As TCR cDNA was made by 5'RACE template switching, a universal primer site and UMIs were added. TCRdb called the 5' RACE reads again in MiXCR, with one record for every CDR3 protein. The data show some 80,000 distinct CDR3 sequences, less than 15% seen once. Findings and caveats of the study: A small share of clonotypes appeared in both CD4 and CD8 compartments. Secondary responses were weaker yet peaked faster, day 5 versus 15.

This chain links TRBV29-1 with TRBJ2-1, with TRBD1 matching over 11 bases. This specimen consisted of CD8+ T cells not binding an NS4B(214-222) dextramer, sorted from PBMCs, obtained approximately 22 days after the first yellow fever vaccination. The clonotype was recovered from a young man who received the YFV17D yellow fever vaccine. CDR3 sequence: CSVEDLGGQGAGNEQFF. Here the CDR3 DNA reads TGCAGCGTTGAAGATCTTGGCGGACAGGGGGCAGGTAATGAGCAGTTCTTC.